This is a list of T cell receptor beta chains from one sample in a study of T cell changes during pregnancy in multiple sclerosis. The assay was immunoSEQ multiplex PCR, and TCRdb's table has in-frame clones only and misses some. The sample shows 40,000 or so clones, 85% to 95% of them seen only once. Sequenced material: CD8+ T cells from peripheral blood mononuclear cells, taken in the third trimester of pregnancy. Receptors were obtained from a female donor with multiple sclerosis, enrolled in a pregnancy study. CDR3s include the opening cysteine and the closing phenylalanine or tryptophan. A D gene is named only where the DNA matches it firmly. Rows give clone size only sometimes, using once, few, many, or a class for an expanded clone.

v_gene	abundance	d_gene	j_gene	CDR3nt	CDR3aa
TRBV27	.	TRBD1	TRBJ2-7	TGTGCCAGCAGTTTTGTGGGACAGGGTCTCTACGAGCAGTACTTC	CASSFVGQGLYEQYF
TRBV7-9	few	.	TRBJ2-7	TGTGCCAGCAGCTTAGGTGGAGGTGACGAGCAGTACTTC	CASSLGGGDEQYF
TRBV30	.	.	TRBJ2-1	TGTGCCTGGAGCGCAACGAGTCACAATGAGCAGTTCTTC	CAWSATSHNEQFF
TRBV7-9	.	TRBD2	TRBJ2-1	TGTGCCAGCAGCGGAAAAATTAGCGGGCCCTCCTACAATGAGCAGTTCTTC	CASSGKISGPSYNEQFF
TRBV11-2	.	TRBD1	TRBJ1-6	TGTGCCAGCAGCCCCGGACAGGGAGGATCACCCCTCCACTTT	CASSPGQGGSPLHF
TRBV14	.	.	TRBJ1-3	TGTGCCAGCAGCCAACAGGGCCTCGACACCATATATTTT	CASSQQGLDTIYF
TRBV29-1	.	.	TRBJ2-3	TGCAGCGTTGAAGGGATGGGTACAGGAATTGGAGCAGATACGCAGTATTTT	CSVEGMGTGIGADTQYF
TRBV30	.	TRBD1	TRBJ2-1	TGTGCCTGGAGGGACAGGGGGCATGAGCAGTTCTTC	CAWRDRGHEQFF
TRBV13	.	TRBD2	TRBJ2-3	TGTGCCAGCCAGGGTTTAGCGGGGGGCACAGATACGCAGTATTTT	CASQGLAGGTDTQYF
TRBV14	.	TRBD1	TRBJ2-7	TGTGCCAGCAGCCGCGACAGGGGGTACGAGCAGTACTTC	CASSRDRGYEQYF
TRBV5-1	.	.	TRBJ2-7	TGCGCCAGCAGCTTGGAAGAGTCCTACGAGCAGTACTTC	CASSLEESYEQYF
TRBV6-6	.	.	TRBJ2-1	TGTGCCAGCAGTTCCCGGGACTCCTACAATGAGCAGTTCTTC	CASSSRDSYNEQFF
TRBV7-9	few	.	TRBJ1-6	TGTGCCAGCAGCTTACCGGGGTCATCATCACCCCTCCACTTT	CASSLPGSSSPLHF
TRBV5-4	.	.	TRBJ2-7	TGTGCCAGCAGCTTGGGGAGGGGGCAACGGTACGAGCAGTACTTC	CASSLGRGQRYEQYF
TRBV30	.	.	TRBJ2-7	TGTGCCTGGAGCGGTGCGTACGAGCAGTACTTC	CAWSGAYEQYF
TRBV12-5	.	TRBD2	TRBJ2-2	TGTGCTAGTGGTTTGAGTAGCGGGGGACTCACCGGGGAGCTGTTTTTT	CASGLSSGGLTGELFF
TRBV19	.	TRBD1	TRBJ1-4	TGTGCCAGTAGTAGTTACAGGGGTGAAAAACTGTTTTTT	CASSSYRGEKLFF
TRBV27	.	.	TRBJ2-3	TGTGCCAGCAGTTTATCAAGCAGTGTGGGACTTTTGTTGGACACAGATACGCAGTATTTT	CASSLSSSVGLLLDTDTQYF
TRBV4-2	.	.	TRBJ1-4	TGTGCCAGCAGCCCCATGAAGGACAACATGGAAAAACTGTTTTTT	CASSPMKDNMEKLFF
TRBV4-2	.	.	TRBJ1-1	TGTGCCAGCAGCGCTCGGTCCGCGGGGAACACTGAAGCTTTCTTT	CASSARSAGNTEAFF
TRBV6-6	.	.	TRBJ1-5	TGTGCCAGCAGACCTTTTTGGACAGTCAATCAGCCCCAGCATTTT	CASRPFWTVNQPQHF
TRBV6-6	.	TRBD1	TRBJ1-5	TGTGCCAGCAGTTACGACGGACAGGTCAATCAGCCCCAGCATTTT	CASSYDGQVNQPQHF
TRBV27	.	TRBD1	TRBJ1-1	TGTGCCAGCACCTTGACAGGGGGGATGGCTGAAGCTTTCTTT	CASTLTGGMAEAFF
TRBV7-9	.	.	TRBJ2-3	TGTGCCAGCACGGGAACAGATACGCAGTATTTT	CASTGTDTQYF
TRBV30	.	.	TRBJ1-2	TGTGCCTTCAGGGGCCCTACCTATGGCTACACCTTC	CAFRGPTYGYTF
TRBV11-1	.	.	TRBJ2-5	TGTGCCAGCAGCTTCGGACCGGACTTACAAGAGACCCAGTACTTC	CASSFGPDLQETQYF
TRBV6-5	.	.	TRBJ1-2	TGTGCCAGCAGTTCCGACAGTTATGGCTACACCTTC	CASSSDSYGYTF
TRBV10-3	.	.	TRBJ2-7	TGTGCCATCAGTGAGGGCATCCAGCAGTACTTC	CAISEGIQQYF
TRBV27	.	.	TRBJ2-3	TGTGCCAGCAGTCCCCGGGGCACAGATACGCAGTATTTT	CASSPRGTDTQYF
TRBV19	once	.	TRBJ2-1	TGTGCCAGTAGTCCCCCACTAGGGAATGAGCAGTTCTTC	CASSPPLGNEQFF
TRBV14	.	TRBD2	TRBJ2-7	TGTGCCAGCAGCCAGTCTTACGGCCTAGCGGGTCTCGAGCAGTACTTC	CASSQSYGLAGLEQYF
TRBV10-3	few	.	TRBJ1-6	TGTGCCACCGGAGAGACAGGATCAACTAATTCACCCCTCCACTTT	CATGETGSTNSPLHF
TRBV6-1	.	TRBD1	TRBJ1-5	TGTGCCAGCACCGATGGGACAGGGGGCGATCAGCCCCAGCATTTT	CASTDGTGGDQPQHF
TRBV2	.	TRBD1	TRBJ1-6	TGTGCCAGTGACAGGGAGGCAAATTCACCCCTCCACTTT	CASDREANSPLHF
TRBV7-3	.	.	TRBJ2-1	TGTGCCAGCAGCTTAAGGCGGGGCTCCTACAATGAGCAGTTCTTC	CASSLRRGSYNEQFF
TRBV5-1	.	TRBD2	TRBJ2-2	TGCGCCAGCAGCTTTGTGGCGGGAGGACCCGGGGAGCTGTTTTTT	CASSFVAGGPGELFF
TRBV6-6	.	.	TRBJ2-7	TGTGCCAGCAGTCCCAGGTACGAGCAGTACTTC	CASSPRYEQYF
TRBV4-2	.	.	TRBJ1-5	TGTGCCAGCAGCCTAGGAGAGAATCAGCCCCAGCATTTT	CASSLGENQPQHF
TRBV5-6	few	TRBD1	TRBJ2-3	TGTGCCAGCAGCGAGGGACAGGGGTATACAGATACGCAGTATTTT	CASSEGQGYTDTQYF
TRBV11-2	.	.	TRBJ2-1	TGTGCCAGCAGCTTTACCTACAATGAGCAGTTCTTC	CASSFTYNEQFF
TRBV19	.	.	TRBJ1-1	TGTGCCAGTAGTGACAGGAGAACTGAAGCTTTCTTT	CASSDRRTEAFF
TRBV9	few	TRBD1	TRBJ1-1	TGTGCCAGCAGCGCCCCGACAGGGTCGAAGGTTGACACTGAAGCTTTCTTT	CASSAPTGSKVDTEAFF
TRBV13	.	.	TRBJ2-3	TGTGCCAGCAGCCCGCGACTAGACGTGAGGGGCACAGATACGCAGTATTTT	CASSPRLDVRGTDTQYF
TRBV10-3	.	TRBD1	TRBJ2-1	TGTGCCATCAGCCCGGGACAGGGCTTCTACAATGAGCAGTTCTTC	CAISPGQGFYNEQFF
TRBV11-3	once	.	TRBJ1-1	TGTGCCAGCAGCTCACCCGGCACTGAAGCTTTCTTT	CASSSPGTEAFF
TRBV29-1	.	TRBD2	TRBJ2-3	TGCAGCGTTGAAGACACGGGACTAGCGGGGACCACAGATACGCAGTATTTT	CSVEDTGLAGTTDTQYF
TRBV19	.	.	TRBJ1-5	TGTGCCATATCGACGGGGGATAGCAATCAGCCCCAGCATTTT	CAISTGDSNQPQHF